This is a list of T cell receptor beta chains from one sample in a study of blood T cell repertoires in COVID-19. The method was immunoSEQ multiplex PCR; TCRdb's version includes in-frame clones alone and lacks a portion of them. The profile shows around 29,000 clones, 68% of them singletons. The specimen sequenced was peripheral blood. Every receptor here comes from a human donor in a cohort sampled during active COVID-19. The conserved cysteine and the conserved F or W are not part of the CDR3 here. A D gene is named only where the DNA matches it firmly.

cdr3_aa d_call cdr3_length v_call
ATSGGQSLSYGYT NA 13 TRBV15
ASSYGTGSYGYT TRBD1 12 TRBV6-5
ASSTGLAGVSSTDTQY TRBD2 16 TRBV7-9
ASSLGTKQETQY NA 12 TRBV5-1
ASSFQGESGETQY TRBD1 13 TRBV7-2
ASSYETSPYEQY TRBD2 12 TRBV5-6
ASSKRDRTYEQY TRBD1 12 TRBV2
ASSDQRGGTQY TRBD2 11 TRBV6-4
ASSPGLAGANEQF TRBD2 13 TRBV14
ASSYRGYLDEQY NA 12 TRBV6-2/TRBV6-3
ASSLGQAVSEQY TRBD1 12 TRBV6-6
ASSLSSGANVLT NA 12 TRBV7-3
ASSSTGLGHLNTEAF NA 15 TRBV13
ASSFPGGGYGYT NA 12 TRBV7-9
ASSSSRGTGELF NA 12 TRBV5-1
ASSLGGDEQF NA 10 TRBV7-3
ASSTPSNTEAF NA 11 TRBV15
ASSLAGMTSGSGEQY TRBD2 15 TRBV11-1
ASSLAEVYAGNTIY NA 14 TRBV7-2
ASSGGPGAIRRGYT NA 14 TRBV28
ASSGQGWDEQY TRBD1 11 TRBV28
ASSNQGAEGAEAF NA 13 TRBV3-1/TRBV3-2
ASSAVQRSQETQY NA 13 TRBV2
ASSEAGASYEQY TRBD2 12 TRBV28
ASSHGGTDTQY NA 11 TRBV6-6
ASSLGTSGSHEQY TRBD2 13 TRBV7-9
ASSQDQLAGGH TRBD2 11 TRBV18